The 7 T cell receptor beta chains below all came from one sample that was sequenced in a study of blood T cell repertoires in COVID-19. Produced via immunoSEQ multiplex PCR; TCRdb's table is partial and in-frame only. The sample holds around 300,000 clones, approximately 91% seen once. Sequencing was carried out using PBMCs or T cells enriched from blood (not recorded which). All receptors derive from a woman aged 35 to 49 who had recovered from COVID-19.

The rearrangement links TRBV5-1 to TRBJ2-2; perhaps TRBD2 as D (6 bases). Trimming stripped 4 bases from V and 0 bases from J, with 13 bases between. This CDR3 region has 16 residues. The germline V gene encodes CDR1 SGHRS and CDR2 YFSETQ. Written as DNA, the CDR3 is TGCGCCAGCAGCAGACTAGGGGCAACGAACACCGGGGAGCTGTTTTTT. Translated, it gives CASSRLGATNTGELFF.

The chain uses TRBV5-4 and TRBJ1-2; D might be TRBD1 (5 bases). This CDR3 spans 13 amino acids. V was pared by 4 bases and J by 7 bases, with 14 bases between. The germline CDR1 and CDR2 sequences are SGHNT and YYREEE (reference sequence). CDR3 sequence: CASSPAGGRGYTF. The CDR3 DNA reads TGTGCCAGCAGCCCTGCGGGGGGTCGTGGCTACACCTTC.

V and J are TRBV2 and TRBJ1-4; no definite D call. Germline loops: CDR1 SNHLY, CDR2 FYNNEI. The CDR3 is 16 amino acids. Trimming shortened V by 5 bases and J by 0 bases, and 13 bases separated the two germline ends. The chain's CDR3 is CASSHKRDATNEKLFF. For the CDR3, the DNA is TGTGCCAGCAGTCACAAGCGGGATGCAACTAATGAAAAACTGTTTTTT.

The chain combines TRBV9 with TRBJ2-1; TRBD2 matches 9 bases. The J segment lost 5 bases and the V segment lost 4 bases, leaving 7 bases of the junction unmatched. The CDR3 totals 15 residues. From germline, CDR1 is SGDLS and CDR2 YYNGEE. CDR3 sequence (DNA): TGTGCCAGCAGCCCTGTACTAGCGGGCCACAATGAGCAGTTCTTC. Its translation: CASSPVLAGHNEQFF.

The rearrangement links TRBV6-4 to TRBJ2-7, with 8 bases aligning to TRBD1. The CDR3 consists of 11 residues. V was pared by 5 bases and J by 11 bases, with 5 bases of the junction left unmatched. CDR1 MRHNA and CDR2 SNTAGT come from the germline V gene. CDR3: CASSNGDRKYF. The DNA for the CDR3 is TGTGCCAGCAGTAACGGGGACAGGAAGTACTTC.

This rearrangement joins TRBV6-4 to TRBJ2-7, with TRBD2 matching 9 bases. With 6 bases clipped from V and 4 bases from J, the junction kept 7 bases outside the gene matches. Per the germline V gene, CDR1 is MRHNA and CDR2 is SNTAGT. This CDR3 comprises 14 residues. CDR3 bases: TGTGCCAGCAGGGCGAGCGGGAGGTTGTACGAGCAGTACTTC. Translation: CASRASGRLYEQYF.

V is TRBV5-1 and J is TRBJ2-5; a possible D gene is TRBD1 (6 bases). Germline loops: CDR1 SGHRS, CDR2 YFSETQ. The CDR3 covers 16 residues. V lost 4 bases and J 5 bases, leaving 21 bases between the germline ends. DNA for the CDR3: TGCGCCAGCAGCCTGGGGGACAACCTCAAGAGTGAGACCCAGTACTTC. Amino acid sequence: CASSLGDNLKSETQYF.